Listed below are T cell receptor beta chains from one sample, sequenced in a study of blood T cells in healthy people across ages. TCRdb called the 5' RACE reads again in MiXCR, with one record for every CDR3 protein. Of fewer than 2 million distinct CDR3 sequences listed, approximately 40% were seen once; the top ten hold approximately 22%. Specimen: blood. The receptor source for this set is a human donor in good health. The CDR3 runs from the conserved cysteine through the conserved F or W. D genes are given only for firm matches. Clone size appears in some rows only: once, few, many, or a class for an expanded clone.

TRBJ2-5,NA,TRBD1,TRBV7-2,TGTGCCAGCAGCGCCAGACAGGGGGAGACCCAGTACTTC,CASSARQGETQYF
TRBJ1-2,NA,NA,TRBV20-1,TGCAGTGCTCATGACAGACAACTTGGCTATGGCTACACCTTC,CSAHDRQLGYGYTF
TRBJ2-7,NA,TRBD2,TRBV7-2,TGTGCCAGCAGCTTAGGGGCTAGCGGGGGGGAGAACGAGCAGTACTTC,CASSLGASGGENEQYF
TRBJ1-5,few,NA,TRBV10-3,TGTGCCATCAGTGAGTCGTTCGGTAATCAGCCCCAGCATTTT,CAISESFGNQPQHF
TRBJ2-1,few,TRBD2,TRBV29-1,TGCAGCGTTGAAGGATCCCTTAGCGGGGGGGCTGGCAATGAGCAGTTCTTC,CSVEGSLSGGAGNEQFF
TRBJ1-5,NA,TRBD1,TRBV4-1,TGCGCCAGCAGCCTCGTCCGACAGGGTAATCAGCCCCAGCATTTT,CASSLVRQGNQPQHF
TRBJ2-5,NA,TRBD2,TRBV20-1,TGCAGTGCTAGGGGACTAGCGGGGTTCCAAGAGACCCAGTACTTC,CSARGLAGFQETQYF
TRBJ1-2,few,TRBD1,TRBV5-1,TGCGCCAGCAGCTCAATTGGACGGGGACAGAAACCTGGCTACACCTTC,CASSSIGRGQKPGYTF
TRBJ2-1,NA,NA,TRBV9,TGTGCCAGCAGCGTACTGGGGGGCCACAATGAGCAGTTCTTC,CASSVLGGHNEQFF
TRBJ2-7,NA,NA,TRBV7-9,TGTTCCAGCAGCTCGGTCTCCTACGAGCAGTACTTC,CSSSSVSYEQYF
TRBJ1-1,NA,NA,TRBV7-3,TGTGCCAGCAGCGGTTTAGGGGGGACTGAAGCTTTCTTT,CASSGLGGTEAFF
TRBJ1-2,few,TRBD1,TRBV5-1,TGCGCCAGCAGCCCCGGACAGGGGGTCGTCGGCTACACCTTC,CASSPGQGVVGYTF
TRBJ1-2,NA,NA,TRBV15,TGTGCCACCAGCATCGACACCGACTATGGCTACACCTTC,CATSIDTDYGYTF
TRBJ2-7,NA,TRBD1,TRBV27,TGTGCCAGCAGTTTACTAGTGACAGGGGTGGGCGAGCAGTACTTC,CASSLLVTGVGEQYF
TRBJ1-1,few,NA,TRBV29-1,TGCAGCGCTGGGTGGGGGAACACTGAAGCTTTCTTT,CSAGWGNTEAFF
TRBJ2-1,few,NA,TRBV6-4,TGTGCCAGCAGTGACGTCGGAGTCGGGCGCGGGAATGAGCAGTTCTTC,CASSDVGVGRGNEQFF
TRBJ2-2,NA,TRBD1,TRBV9,TGTGCCAGCTCGACAGGGGGGCGATCCGGGGAGCTGTTTTTT,CASSTGGRSGELFF
TRBJ2-1,NA,NA,TRBV6-1,TGTGCCAGCAGTTCTTCCCACCAGTTCTTC,CASSSSHQFF
TRBJ2-1,few,TRBD2,TRBV12-3/TRBV12-4,TGTGCCAGCAGCAGGACTAGCGGGGGAGTCTCCTACAATGAGCAGTTCTTC,CASSRTSGGVSYNEQFF
TRBJ2-1,few,TRBD2,TRBV2,TGTGCCAGCTACCAGCGGGGGGCCTCCTACAATGAGCAGTTCTTC,CASYQRGASYNEQFF
TRBJ2-7,few,TRBD1,TRBV4-3,TGCGCCAGCAGCCCGGGGACAGATCTCTCCTACGAGCAGTACTTC,CASSPGTDLSYEQYF
TRBJ2-2,NA,NA,TRBV5-1,TGCGCCAGCAGCTTACAGGAGCCAACCACCGGGGAGCTGTTTTTT,CASSLQEPTTGELFF
TRBJ1-6,NA,NA,TRBV6-2/TRBV6-3,TGTGCCAGCAGTTACTCGGGACTGAATTCACCCCTCCACTTT,CASSYSGLNSPLHF
TRBJ1-5,few,TRBD1,TRBV20-1,TGCAGTGCTAGAGATGCAGGGGGCATAGGGCCCCAGCATTTT,CSARDAGGIGPQHF
TRBJ2-4,few,NA,TRBV4-3,TGCGCCAGCAGCCAACCGGACAGACAAAACATTCAGTACTTC,CASSQPDRQNIQYF
TRBJ1-1,NA,TRBD1,TRBV13,TGTGCCAGCAGCTCGAACAGGGGAAGAGACACTGAAGCTTTCTTT,CASSSNRGRDTEAFF
TRBJ2-3,NA,NA,TRBV5-1,TGCGCCAGCAGCCAGGGGACTTTACTGGGAGAGACCCAGTATTTT,CASSQGTLLGETQYF
TRBJ2-3,NA,NA,TRBV6-2/TRBV6-3,TGTGCCAGCAGACCAGGGACATTCGGGGTCACAGATACGCAGTATTTT,CASRPGTFGVTDTQYF
TRBJ2-7,few,NA,TRBV13,TGTGCCAGCAGCTTACGAAAAGGAGGGAACTGCGAGCAGTACTTC,CASSLRKGGNCEQYF
TRBJ2-1,NA,NA,TRBV7-2,TGTGCCAGCAGCTTCACTAGCCCCAATGAGCAGTTCTTC,CASSFTSPNEQFF
TRBJ1-2,few,NA,TRBV4-3,TGCGCCAGCAGCCTAGATCCGGATTCCAATGGCTACACCTTC,CASSLDPDSNGYTF
TRBJ2-1,NA,NA,TRBV5-1,TGCGCCAGCAAGATGGAAGTGAGCCCCTACAATGAGCAGTTCTTC,CASKMEVSPYNEQFF
TRBJ2-1,few,TRBD2,TRBV4-2,TGTGCCAGCAGCCCGGGAGGGGGAGGGAATGAGCAGTTCTTC,CASSPGGGGNEQFF
TRBJ1-2,few,NA,TRBV30,TGTGCCTGGAGTGTACGGATCCATTCCTCTTATGGCTACACCTTC,CAWSVRIHSSYGYTF
TRBJ1-1,NA,NA,TRBV28,TGTGCCAGCAGGTATTTAAGGGGGAACACTGAAGCTTTCTTT,CASRYLRGNTEAFF
TRBJ1-1,many,NA,TRBV7-2,TGTGCCAGCAGTTTACTTCGGGACACTGAAGCTTTCTTT,CASSLLRDTEAFF
TRBJ2-3,NA,NA,TRBV29-1,TGCAGCGTTGAAGTACAGGGAGATACGCAGTATTTT,CSVEVQGDTQYF
TRBJ1-2,NA,NA,TRBV5-1,TGCGCCAGCAGCTGGGGGGCCGGAACTGGCTACACCTTC,CASSWGAGTGYTF
TRBJ2-7,NA,TRBD1,TRBV18,TGTGCCAGCTCACCAAAGGGACAGGGGGCCCCCTACGAGCAGTACTTC,CASSPKGQGAPYEQYF
TRBJ2-1,NA,TRBD2,TRBV14,TGTGCCAGCAGTCGAGGGACTAGATTATTCCATGAGCAGTTCTTC,CASSRGTRLFHEQFF
TRBJ2-1,NA,NA,TRBV7-2,TGTGCCAGCAGCCGCACAGGGCTTTCCTACAATGAGCAGTTCTTC,CASSRTGLSYNEQFF
TRBJ1-2,NA,NA,TRBV2,TGTGCCAGCAGCAGAAGAGACAGGTCCTATGGCTACACCTTC,CASSRRDRSYGYTF
TRBJ2-3,many,TRBD1,TRBV29-1,TGCAGCGTGGACAGGGGTTGGACAGATACGCAGTATTTT,CSVDRGWTDTQYF
TRBJ2-7,NA,NA,TRBV9,TGTGCCAGCAGCGGGACACCAAAAGCCTACGAGCAGTACTTC,CASSGTPKAYEQYF
TRBJ2-5,few,TRBD1,TRBV27,TGTGCCAGCAGTCCCTCCCCTGGGACAGGAAGGCATCGGGAGACCCAGTACTTC,CASSPSPGTGRHRETQYF
TRBJ2-7,few,TRBD2,TRBV20-1,TGCAGTGCTAGGTCACTAGCGGGGGGGCCATTGACCGAGCAGTACTTC,CSARSLAGGPLTEQYF
TRBJ1-2,NA,TRBD1,TRBV20-1,TGCAGTGCGACTACAGGGGGCACAACGAATGGCTACACCTTC,CSATTGGTTNGYTF
TRBJ1-1,NA,NA,TRBV25-1,TGTGCCAGCATGGGAAGGAACACTGAAGCTTTCTTT,CASMGRNTEAFF
TRBJ1-4,NA,TRBD1,TRBV27,TGTGCCAGCAGTTTATACCCAGGGGGCGGAAACCTTAATGAAAAACTGTTTTTT,CASSLYPGGGNLNEKLFF
TRBJ1-2,NA,NA,TRBV15,TGTGCCACCAGCAGAGTCATTGGCTTCGGGACAACGTATGGCTACACCTTC,CATSRVIGFGTTYGYTF
TRBJ1-5,few,NA,TRBV4-1,TGCGCCAGCAGCCAAGTCTCGGGGCCGAGCCAGCCCCAGCATTTT,CASSQVSGPSQPQHF
TRBJ1-3,NA,NA,TRBV4-3,TGCGCCAGCAGCCTAAATAGGGGACAAAACACCATATATTTT,CASSLNRGQNTIYF
TRBJ1-2,NA,NA,TRBV4-3,TGCGCCAGCAGCCAGAACAGGGATAATGGCTACACCTTC,CASSQNRDNGYTF
TRBJ1-5,NA,NA,TRBV24-1,TGTGCCACCAGTGAGGCCCTATTGAATCAGCCCCAGCATTTT,CATSEALLNQPQHF
TRBJ2-5,NA,TRBD2,TRBV6-2/TRBV6-3,TGTGCCAGCAGTTATACATCTGGGCCCCAGATAGCGGGTCAAGAGACCCAGTACTTC,CASSYTSGPQIAGQETQYF